The clone carrying this T cell receptor beta chain was observed a few times. Antigen specificity is unknown. TCR beta CDR3 regions were amplified from RNA transcripts. First-round RT-PCR targeting the TCR CDR3 was performed with the HTBI primer set. TCRdb re-analysed the multiplex PCR reads in MiXCR, keeping a single row per CDR3 protein. The profile shows more than 500,000 distinct CDR3 sequences, about 16% of them singletons. These data originate in a study of T cells in Graves' hyperthyroidism and ophthalmopathy. The study's findings and limits: The model made its ophthalmopathy prediction, and onset followed a median 6.5 months later.

Exclusion criteria comprised uncontrolled infection, other autoimmune disease, pregnancy or lactation. Input material: blood. The TCR comes from a woman aged 30 to 39 with Graves' ophthalmopathy.

The CDR3 region is CASSPRQERGEQFF. Here the CDR3 DNA reads TGTGCCAGCTCACCCCGCCAAGAGCGCGGTGAGCAGTTCTTC. V is TRBV18 and J is TRBJ2-1; D unclear. This CDR3 comprises 14 residues. Trimming took 3 bases from V and 9 from J, leaving 15 bases between them. From germline, CDR1 is KGHSH and CDR2 LQKENI.